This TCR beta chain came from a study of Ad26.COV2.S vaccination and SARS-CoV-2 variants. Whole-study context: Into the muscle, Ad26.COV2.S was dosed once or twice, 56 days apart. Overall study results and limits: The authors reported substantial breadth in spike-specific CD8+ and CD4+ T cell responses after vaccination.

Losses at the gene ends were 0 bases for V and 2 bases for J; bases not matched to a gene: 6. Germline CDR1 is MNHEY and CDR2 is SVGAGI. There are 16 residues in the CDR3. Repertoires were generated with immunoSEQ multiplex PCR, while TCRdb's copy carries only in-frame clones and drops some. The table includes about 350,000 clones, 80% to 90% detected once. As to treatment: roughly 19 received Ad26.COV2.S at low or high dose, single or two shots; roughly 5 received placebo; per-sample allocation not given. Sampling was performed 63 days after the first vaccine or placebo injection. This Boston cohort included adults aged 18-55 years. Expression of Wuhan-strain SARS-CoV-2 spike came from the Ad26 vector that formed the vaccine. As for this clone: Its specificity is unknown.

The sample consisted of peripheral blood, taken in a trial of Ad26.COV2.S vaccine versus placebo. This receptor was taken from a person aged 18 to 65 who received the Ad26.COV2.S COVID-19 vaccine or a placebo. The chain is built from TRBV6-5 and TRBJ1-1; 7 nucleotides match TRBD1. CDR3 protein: CASSYSNRGLNTEAFF. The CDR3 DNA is TGTGCCAGCAGTTACTCGAACAGGGGTTTAAACACTGAAGCTTTCTTT.